This TCR beta chain was captured by sequencing in a study of beta chain features in type 1 diabetes. Study outcomes and limitations: A greater similarity of naive, central memory and Treg TCRB repertoires was seen among patients than among healthy donors. A pattern of fewer insertions and more deletions at VDJ junctions was seen in type 1 diabetes patients.

This clone has just one count. The antigen is not known. Sequencing targeted expressed TCRB transcripts, as all isolated RNA had been reverse transcribed. Around 3.7 million reads was the average for naive, central memory and regulatory T cell samples. Repertoires were generated with immunoSEQ multiplex PCR, while TCRdb's copy carries only in-frame clones and drops some. The table includes more than 300,000 clones, 8% detected once. CDR1 and CDR2 (germline): SGHVS, FQNEAQ. V shed 5 bases, J shed 9 bases, and the junction held 7 bases outside the gene matches. The CDR3 runs to 13 residues. The source is a woman aged 18-29 years in good health. The sequenced sample was central memory CD4+ T cells from blood. J is TRBJ2-1 and V is TRBV7-8; the match to TRBD1 covers 7 bases. The CDR3 loop is CASSLQGIGEQFF. CDR3 in DNA: TGTGCCAGCAGCCTACAGGGGATTGGTGAGCAGTTCTTC. The full variable domain, completed using reference TRBV7-8 and TRBJ2-1, is GAGVSQSPRYKVAKRGQDVALRCDPISGHVSLFWYQQALGQGPEFLTYFQNEAQLDKSGLPSDRFFAERPEGSVSTLKIQRTQQEDSAVYLCASSLQGIGEQFFGPGTRLTVL.